These T cell receptor beta chains were read from a single sample in a study of technical replicates of blood from a few donors. Clones were sequenced by immunoSEQ multiplex PCR, and TCRdb holds only the in-frame ones, with some missing. Of 85,000 to 100,000 clones in the sample, about 93% were seen once. The source material was T cells isolated from PBMCs. The receptors shown here come from a human donor in good health. CDR3s include the opening cysteine and the closing phenylalanine or tryptophan. The D gene is left open where the match is weak. Only some rows state a clone size, as once, few, many or a class for expanded clones.

v_call	d_call	j_call	clone_size	cdr3_nt	cdr3_aa
TRBV19	.	TRBJ1-4	.	TGTGCCAGTAGTTTCTTCACTGCAACTAATGAAAAACTGTTTTTT	CASSFFTATNEKLFF
TRBV6-5	TRBD2	TRBJ2-1	.	TGTGCCAGCAGTTACTCGAGCGGGGGGTCATACAATGAGCAGTTCTTC	CASSYSSGGSYNEQFF
TRBV15	TRBD1	TRBJ1-2	.	TGTGCCACCAGCAGAGATAGGACAGGGAATATATATCAGACCTTC	CATSRDRTGNIYQTF
TRBV5-1	.	TRBJ2-7	once	TGCGCCAGCAGCCCTAGGGACACCTACGAGCAGTACTTC	CASSPRDTYEQYF
TRBV5-1	.	TRBJ1-4	.	TGCGCCAGCACCCCGGGTTCCGGACAGCCTAATGAAAAACTGTTTTTT	CASTPGSGQPNEKLFF
TRBV9	TRBD2	TRBJ2-3	.	TGTGCCAGCAGCGGACTAGCGGGAGACCATAGCACAGATACGCAGTATTTT	CASSGLAGDHSTDTQYF
TRBV23-1	TRBD2	TRBJ2-1	.	TGCGCCAGCATCTCCGGGACTAGCGGGGGGGCGTCCTACAATGAGCAGTTCTTC	CASISGTSGGASYNEQFF
TRBV15	.	TRBJ1-1	.	TGTGCCACCAGCAGTGATCTGGCCTCCACTGAAGCTTTCTTT	CATSSDLASTEAFF
TRBV29-1	TRBD1	TRBJ2-5	.	TGCAGCGTTGTCGGACAGGGGCTAATACAAGAGACCCAGTACTTC	CSVVGQGLIQETQYF
TRBV5-4	TRBD1	TRBJ1-2	.	TGTGCCAGCAGCTTGAGACAGGGGGGCTATGGCTACACCTTC	CASSLRQGGYGYTF
TRBV25-1	.	TRBJ2-3	.	TGTGCCAGCACCCAGGGTTTGGATACGCAGTATTTT	CASTQGLDTQYF
TRBV27	.	TRBJ2-5	.	TGTGCCAGCGCACCAGGAGGCCTAGGAGAGACCCAGTACTTC	CASAPGGLGETQYF
TRBV2	TRBD2	TRBJ2-7	.	TGTGCCAGCAGGGTAGCGGGACTAGCGGCCTACGAGCAGTACTTC	CASRVAGLAAYEQYF
TRBV27	.	TRBJ2-3	.	TGTGCCAGCACCGTGGTATGGGGGCTAGCAGATACGCAGTATTTT	CASTVVWGLADTQYF
TRBV6-6	TRBD1	TRBJ1-2	.	TGTGCCAGCAGTCTAGAAAGACAGGGTCATGGCTACACCTTC	CASSLERQGHGYTF
TRBV5-1	.	TRBJ2-6	.	TGCGCCAGCAGCTTCGGTGCGTCTGGGGCCAACGTCCTGACTTTC	CASSFGASGANVLTF
TRBV2	.	TRBJ2-3	.	TGTGCCAGCAGTGTAGGGGTGGGCACAGATACGCAGTATTTT	CASSVGVGTDTQYF
TRBV27	.	TRBJ2-7	.	TGTGCCAGCAGTTACAACGAGCAGTACTTC	CASSYNEQYF
TRBV2	TRBD1	TRBJ1-2	.	TGTGCCAGCCTAAGAGACCGGGACAGGTCCTATGGCTACACCTTC	CASLRDRDRSYGYTF
TRBV13	TRBD2	TRBJ2-5	few	TGTGCCAGCAGCTTACGGTGGGAGCTCCGGGCGACTAGCGGGAGGCAGACCCAGTACTTC	CASSLRWELRATSGRQTQYF
TRBV28	TRBD1	TRBJ1-5	.	TGTGCCAGCTCTTCAGGGGGCAAGCAGCCCCAGCATTTT	CASSSGGKQPQHF
TRBV6-5	.	TRBJ1-1	.	TGTGCCAGCAGCCAGGTGAACACTGAAGCTTTCTTT	CASSQVNTEAFF
TRBV5-1	.	TRBJ2-7	.	TGCGCCAGCAGCCAGGACAGTTACGAGCAGTACTTC	CASSQDSYEQYF
TRBV2	TRBD2	TRBJ2-5	.	TGTGCCTCGGAGCGGGGGTCCCAAGAGACCCAGTACTTC	CASERGSQETQYF
TRBV6-6	TRBD1	TRBJ2-5	.	TGTGCCAGCAGTCTTCAGGGGGCATGGGAGACCCAGTACTTC	CASSLQGAWETQYF
TRBV19	.	TRBJ1-5	.	TGTGCCAGTAGCCCCGGGGTCAATCAGCCCCAGCATTTT	CASSPGVNQPQHF
TRBV6-6	.	TRBJ2-3	.	TGTGCCAGCAGTTACTCAGGAGGGGGCGACACAGATACGCAGTATTTT	CASSYSGGGDTDTQYF
TRBV7-9	.	TRBJ1-3	.	TGTGCCAGCAGCTTATCCCGGGGGAGCTCTGGAAACACCATATATTTT	CASSLSRGSSGNTIYF
TRBV2	.	TRBJ2-3	.	TGTGCCAGCGGTGGCGGAACAGATACGCAGTATTTT	CASGGGTDTQYF
TRBV28	TRBD1	TRBJ1-1	once	TGTGCCAGCAGTACACCGGGACAGGGGAACACTGAAGCTTTCTTT	CASSTPGQGNTEAFF
TRBV7-9	.	TRBJ2-1	.	TGTGCCAGCAGCTTAGCACGGACATCCGGCTCAAATGAGCAGTTCTTC	CASSLARTSGSNEQFF
TRBV6-5	.	TRBJ1-5	.	TGTGCCAGCAGCCCTATCAGGACAGAGAATCAGCCCCAGCATTTT	CASSPIRTENQPQHF
TRBV28	.	TRBJ1-1	.	TGTGCCAGCAGCCAGGGTACGGCCATGAACACTGAAGCTTTCTTT	CASSQGTAMNTEAFF
TRBV5-4	TRBD2	TRBJ2-1	.	TGTGCCAGCAGCGGGACTAGCACCGTCAATGAGCAGTTCTTC	CASSGTSTVNEQFF
TRBV30	.	TRBJ1-2	.	TGTGCCTGGGCCCCAGGGGTTAACTATGGCTACACCTTC	CAWAPGVNYGYTF
TRBV2	.	TRBJ2-1	.	TGTGCCAGCAATCGGAGGTGGAATGAGCAGTTCTTC	CASNRRWNEQFF
TRBV10-3	TRBD2	TRBJ2-5	.	TGTGCCATCAGTGCCACTAAAGCGGGAGGGTCTCAACAAGAGACCCAGTACTTC	CAISATKAGGSQQETQYF